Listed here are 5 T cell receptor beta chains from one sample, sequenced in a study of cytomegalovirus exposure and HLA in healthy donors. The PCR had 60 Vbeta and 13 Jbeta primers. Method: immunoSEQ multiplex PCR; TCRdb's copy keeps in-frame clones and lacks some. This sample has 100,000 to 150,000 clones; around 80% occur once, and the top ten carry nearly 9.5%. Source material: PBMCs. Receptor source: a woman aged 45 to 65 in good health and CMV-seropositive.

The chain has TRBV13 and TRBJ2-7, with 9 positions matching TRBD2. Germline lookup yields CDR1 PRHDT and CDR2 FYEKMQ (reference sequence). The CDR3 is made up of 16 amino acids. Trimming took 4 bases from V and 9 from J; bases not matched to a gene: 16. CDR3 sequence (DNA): TGTGCCAGCAGCTGGGGGGACAATCCAGCGGGAGGATTGCAGTACTTC. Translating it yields CASSWGDNPAGGLQYF.

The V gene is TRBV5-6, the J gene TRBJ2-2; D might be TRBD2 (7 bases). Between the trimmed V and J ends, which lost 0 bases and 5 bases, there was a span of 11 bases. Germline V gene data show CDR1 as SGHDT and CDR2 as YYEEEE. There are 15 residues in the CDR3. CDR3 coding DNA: TGTGCCAGCAGCTTGGTGCGGGGGCGAACCGGGGAGCTGTTTTTT. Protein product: CASSLVRGRTGELFF.

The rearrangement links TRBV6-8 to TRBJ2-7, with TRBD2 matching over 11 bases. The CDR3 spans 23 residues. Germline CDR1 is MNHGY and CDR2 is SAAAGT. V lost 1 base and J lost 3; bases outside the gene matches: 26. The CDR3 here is CASSYFGFPGTSGPLVSGYEQYF. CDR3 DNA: TGTGCCAGCAGTTACTTCGGATTTCCCGGGACTAGCGGTCCCCTTGTATCGGGCTACGAGCAGTACTTC.

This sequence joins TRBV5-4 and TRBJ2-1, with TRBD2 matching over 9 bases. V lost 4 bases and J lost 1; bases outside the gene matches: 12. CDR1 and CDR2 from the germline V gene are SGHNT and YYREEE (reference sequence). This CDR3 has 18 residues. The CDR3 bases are TGTGCCAGCAGCCGCGGGGGGGGCCGCCAAAGATCCTACAATGAGCAGTTCTTC. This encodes CASSRGGGRQRSYNEQFF.

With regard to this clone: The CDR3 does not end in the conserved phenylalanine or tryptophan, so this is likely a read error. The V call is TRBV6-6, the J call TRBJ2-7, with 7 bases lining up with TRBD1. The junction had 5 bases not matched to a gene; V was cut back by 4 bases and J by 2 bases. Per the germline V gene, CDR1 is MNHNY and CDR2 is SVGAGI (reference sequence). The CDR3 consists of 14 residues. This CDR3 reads CASSSGQVAYEQYL. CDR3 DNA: TGTGCCAGCAGTTCCGGACAGGTTGCCTACGAGCAGTACCTC.